Each of the 8 T cell receptor beta chains below was sequenced from the same sample in a study of blood T cell repertoires in COVID-19. Measured with immunoSEQ multiplex PCR; TCRdb has only the in-frame clones, and not every one. The sample lists under 65,000 clones; 73% were seen once. The material sequenced was peripheral blood. These receptors originate from a woman in her 70s with acute or convalescent COVID-19.

This clone is categorized as medium-sized. The J gene is TRBJ1-4, the V gene TRBV25-1; D is uncertain. The CDR3 sequence is 12 residues long. Germline V gene data show CDR1 as MGHDK and CDR2 as SYGVNS. The V and J ends lost 3 bases and 7 bases respectively, with 6 bases between them. The CDR3 bases are TGTGCCAGCAGTGATTGGAGTGAAAAACTGTTTTTT. Amino acid sequence: CASSDWSEKLFF. Combining the CDR3 with reference TRBV25-1 and TRBJ1-4 gives the whole variable domain EADIYQTPRYLVIGTGKKITLECSQTMGHDKMYWYQQDPGMELHLIHYSYGVNSTEKGDLSSESTVSRIRTEHFPLTLESARPSHTSQYLCASSDWSEKLFFGSGTQLSVL.

This rearrangement joins TRBV5-4 to TRBJ1-6; 10 bases line up with TRBD1. Germline loops: CDR1 SGHNT, CDR2 YYREEE (reference sequence). J was trimmed by 5 bases and V by 3 bases; bases with no gene match: 5. CDR3 size: 16 residues. Here the CDR3 DNA reads TGTGCCAGCAGCTCACGGACAGGGGGTAATAATTCACCCCTCCACTTT. Amino acid sequence: CASSSRTGGNNSPLHF. Full variable domain (outside the CDR3, taken from reference TRBV5-4 and TRBJ1-6): ETGVTQSPTHLIKTRGQQVTLRCSSQSGHNTVSWYQQALGQGPQFIFQYYREEENGRGNFPPRFSGLQFPNYSSELNVNALELDDSALYLCASSSRTGGNNSPLHFGNGTRLTVT.

The sample holds a few counts of this clone. The chain uses TRBV7-8 and TRBJ2-1, with 8 bases identical to TRBD1. This CDR3 is 16 amino acids long. Germline CDR1 and CDR2: SGHVS and FQNEAQ. V dropped 1 base and J dropped 8; count of bases not matched to a gene: 10. CDR3 coding DNA: TGTGCCAGCAGCTTAGGAGGCAGGGGGCGCGGGGATGAGCAGTTCTTC. Encoded protein: CASSLGGRGRGDEQFF.

This clone was found a few times. V usage is TRBV4-1 and J usage is TRBJ1-2; D might be TRBD1 (5 bases). Between the trimmed V and J ends, which lost 0 bases and 7 bases, there was a span of 15 bases. The CDR3 is made up of 15 amino acids. Germline V gene data show CDR1 as MGHRA and CDR2 as YSYEKL. The CDR3 here is CASSQDSGRGGGYTF. The CDR3 DNA sequence: TGCGCCAGCAGCCAAGATAGCGGGCGCGGGGGTGGCTACACCTTC.

The chain combines TRBV19 with TRBJ2-6; D is possibly TRBD2 (7 bases). The CDR3 runs to 16 residues. V dropped 10 bases and J dropped 4 bases, with 20 bases sitting between them. The germline CDR1 and CDR2 sequences are LNHDA and SQIVND (reference sequence). CDR3 in DNA: TGTGCCACCTCCTTTGCGGGGGCGAGGGGGGCCAACGTCCTGACTTTC. It encodes CATSFAGARGANVLTF.

This chain links TRBV20-1 with TRBJ2-1; a weak D match, TRBD1 (6 bases). Germline V CDR1 and CDR2: DFQATT, SNEGSKA (reference sequence). The CDR3 consists of 14 residues. V dropped 3 bases and J dropped 3 bases, with 12 bases sitting between them. The CDR3 sequence is CSASEQGFYNEQFF. DNA for the CDR3: TGCAGTGCTAGTGAACAGGGATTCTACAATGAGCAGTTCTTC.

This sequence joins TRBV7-3 and TRBJ2-3; 9 bases align to TRBD2. The germline gives CDR1 SGHTA, CDR2 FQGTGA. Germline trimming cut 0 bases from V and 4 bases from J; bases unmatched to any gene: 5. The CDR3 is 16 residues long. CDR3 nucleotides: TGTGCCAGCAGCTTAACCGCCCGGACTAGCGCAGATACGCAGTATTTT. As protein: CASSLTARTSADTQYF. Full variable domain (rest looked up from reference TRBV7-3 and TRBJ2-3): GAGVSQTPSNKVTEKGKYVELRCDPISGHTALYWYRQSLGQGPEFLIYFQGTGAADDSGLPNDRFFAVRPEGSVSTLKIQRTERGDSAVYLCASSLTARTSADTQYFGPGTRLTVL.

The J gene is TRBJ1-1, the V gene TRBV6-5; TRBD1 matches 7 bases. Germline CDR1 and CDR2: MNHEY and SVGAGI. The V segment lost 5 bases and the J segment 0 bases; nucleotides outside the gene matches: 3. There are 14 residues in the CDR3. This chain's CDR3 is CASSTQGVNTEAFF. CDR3 nucleotide sequence: TGTGCCAGCAGTACGCAGGGGGTGAACACTGAAGCTTTCTTT.